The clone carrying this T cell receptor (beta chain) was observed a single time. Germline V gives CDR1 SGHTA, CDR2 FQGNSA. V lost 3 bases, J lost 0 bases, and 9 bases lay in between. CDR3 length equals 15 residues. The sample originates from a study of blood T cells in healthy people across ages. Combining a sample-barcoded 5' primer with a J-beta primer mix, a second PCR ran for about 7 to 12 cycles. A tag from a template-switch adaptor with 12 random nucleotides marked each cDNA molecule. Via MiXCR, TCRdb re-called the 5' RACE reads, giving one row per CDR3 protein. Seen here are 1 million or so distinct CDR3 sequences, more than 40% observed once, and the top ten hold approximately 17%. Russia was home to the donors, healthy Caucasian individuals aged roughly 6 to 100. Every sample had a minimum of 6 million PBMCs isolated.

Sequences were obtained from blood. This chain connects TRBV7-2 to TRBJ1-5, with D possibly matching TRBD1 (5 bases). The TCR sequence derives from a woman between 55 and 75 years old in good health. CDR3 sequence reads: CASSLGGISNQPQHF. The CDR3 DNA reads TGTGCCAGCAGCTTGGGGGGGATTAGCAATCAGCCCCAGCATTTT.